The entry that follows covers one T cell receptor (beta chain) sequence. In Cohort 3, a recovered donor had either two negative PCRs, clearance, or symptom resolution. CDR1 and CDR2 (germline): SGDLS, YYNGEE. V shed 0 bases and J shed 1 base, with 17 bases lying between them. The CDR3 is 18 amino acids. In the study's own analysis: Nucleated cell counts were estimated from reference gene primer amplification. Clones were read by immunoSEQ multiplex PCR, and TCRdb kept only the in-frame ones, dropping some. That table supplies the V and J calls and clone size; D and trimming were determined from the DNA. The sample lists a few hundred thousand clones, over 75% occurring once. The data were obtained in a study of blood T cell repertoires in COVID-19. Study-level information: Samples representing acute and convalescent COVID-19 were sourced from the United States, Italy and Spain. Sources were T cells, B-cell-depleted T cells, or PBMCs; the material itself was cDNA or gDNA.

The rearrangement joins TRBV9 to TRBJ2-1; D unclear. Sequencing was done on a sample of PBMCs or T cells enriched from blood (not recorded which). The source is a woman aged 18-29 years who had recovered from COVID-19. The CDR3 sequence is CASSVESRWVASYNEQFF. In DNA form, the CDR3 reads TGTGCCAGCAGCGTAGAATCCCGGTGGGTAGCATCCTACAATGAGCAGTTCTTC.